The next 30 T cell receptor beta chains were all read from a single sample in a study of blood T cells in healthy people across ages. Through a sample-barcoded 5' primer and a J-beta primer mix, a second PCR was run for roughly 6 to 12 cycles. TCRdb recomputed calls from the 5' RACE reads with MiXCR, one row per CDR3 protein. Among about 1.1 million distinct CDR3 sequences listed, 35% to 40% were seen once. Sequencing used blood. These receptors came from a man between 18 and 29 years old in good health.

This chain connects TRBV20-1 to TRBJ1-6; D is unclear. CDR1 and CDR2 (germline): DFQATT, SNEGSKA (reference sequence). CDR3 length: 13 amino acids. The V gene lost 0 bases and the J gene lost 7 bases, with 7 bases spanning the gap. The CDR3: CSARDLVNSPLHF. The CDR3 nucleotides read TGCAGTGCTAGAGATCTCGTAAATTCACCCCTCCACTTT.

This clonotype was picked up many times. The J gene is TRBJ1-2, the V gene TRBV12-3 or TRBV12-4; 7 positions agree with TRBD1. The length of the CDR3 is 13 residues. J gave up 4 bases and V 6 bases, and 5 bases lay outside the gene matches. In DNA, the CDR3 is TGTGCCAGCAGGAAGGACAGGCCCTATGGCTACACCTTC. Protein product: CASRKDRPYGYTF.

This clonotype was observed at least ten times. V usage is TRBV20-1 and J usage is TRBJ2-1, with D perhaps TRBD2 (5 bases). Trimming removed 1 base from V and 0 bases from J, with 7 bases in between. This CDR3 has 14 residues. CDR1 and CDR2 from the germline V gene are DFQATT and SNEGSKA (reference sequence). CDR3 in amino acids: CSARVSDSYNEQFF. The CDR3 DNA is TGCAGTGCTAGAGTTAGCGACTCCTACAATGAGCAGTTCTTC.

The chain is built from TRBV20-1 and TRBJ1-2, with 8 bases that match TRBD1. The CDR3 sequence is 14 residues long. J was trimmed by 8 bases and V by 3 bases; bases with no gene match: 11. The germline V gene encodes CDR1 DFQATT and CDR2 SNEGSKA (reference sequence). DNA for the CDR3: TGCAGTGCTAGGCCGCGGACAGGGTGGAGCGGCTACACCTTC. Amino acids: CSARPRTGWSGYTF.

This clonotype was observed at least ten times. This rearrangement joins TRBV7-2 to TRBJ2-7, with 7 bases identical to TRBD1. In germline, CDR1 is SGHTA, CDR2 FQGNSA. The V and J ends lost 1 base and 3 bases, in that order; junction bases with no gene match: 6. CDR3 length: 15 residues. The CDR3: CASSLVGDSYYEQYF. The CDR3 DNA reads as TGTGCCAGCAGCTTAGTAGGGGACAGCTACTACGAGCAGTACTTC.

The chain combines TRBV6-2 or TRBV6-3 with TRBJ2-3, with TRBD2 identical over 7 bases. The J segment lost 0 bases and the V segment lost 0 bases, leaving 12 bases of the junction unmatched. CDR3 length equals 19 residues. Germline loops: CDR1 MNHEY, CDR2 SVGEGT. The CDR3 DNA reads TGTGCCAGCAGTTACTCCCGGATAGCGGGTCGTCCTAGCACAGATACGCAGTATTTT. This gives the protein CASSYSRIAGRPSTDTQYF.

As regards this clonotype: At one end the junction does not follow the germline gene, possibly because of a read error. The chain is built from TRBV6-6 and TRBJ2-5, with 10 bases identical to TRBD1. The CDR3 has 15 amino acids. Germline V lookup: CDR1 MNHNY, CDR2 SVGAGI (reference sequence). In nucleotides, the CDR3 is TGTGCCTGCAGCTACTCGATGGGACAGGGGGAGACCCAGTACTTC. Protein: CACSYSMGQGETQYF.

This clonotype was counted between two and nine times. V gene TRBV6-5 combines with J gene TRBJ1-2; D remains unclear. Germline CDR1 and CDR2: MNHEY and SVGAGI. Deletions cut 5 bases from V and 4 bases from J, with 20 bases between. The CDR3 contains 16 residues. CDR3 DNA sequence: TGTGCCAGCAGTCCTCTAAGCCCTGGGGTTGGCTATGGCTACACCTTC. This codes for CASSPLSPGVGYGYTF.

This clonotype appeared a single time. This chain joins TRBV20-1 and TRBJ2-5; 10 bases align to TRBD1. The CDR3 extends over 13 amino acids. V was clipped by 5 bases and J by 5 bases; unmatched bases: 5. Germline CDR1 DFQATT, CDR2 SNEGSKA (reference sequence). Here the CDR3 reads CSAGTGVVETQYF. Written as DNA, the CDR3 is TGCAGTGCTGGGACAGGGGTTGTTGAGACCCAGTACTTC.

The chain is built from TRBV2 and TRBJ1-1, with D maybe TRBD1 (6 bases). Trimming removed 3 bases from V and 5 bases from J, with 10 bases in between. This CDR3 spans 13 amino acids. Germline-derived CDR1 and CDR2 are SNHLY and FYNNEI. The CDR3 spells CASSDGGWTEAFF. The CDR3 DNA reads as TGTGCCAGCAGTGACGGGGGCTGGACTGAAGCTTTCTTT.

In its sample, this clonotype was seen a few times. The V call is TRBV7-3, the J call TRBJ2-3; D possibly corresponds to TRBD2 (6 bases). Germline V lookup: CDR1 SGHTA, CDR2 FQGTGA. This CDR3 has 16 residues. The germline V and J ends were trimmed by 1 base and 10 bases, with 21 bases remaining between them. As DNA, the CDR3 is TGTGCCAGCAGCTTAAGGGCGGGGAGTGATGGGTATGCGCAGTATTTT. It specifies CASSLRAGSDGYAQYF.

J is TRBJ1-2 and V is TRBV7-9, with D possibly TRBD1 on 5 matching bases. The CDR3 length is 14 residues. Trimming removed 5 bases from V and 4 bases from J, with 14 bases in between. Germline CDR1 is SEHNR and CDR2 is FQNEAQ (reference sequence). The CDR3 reads CASSPPGSGYGYTF. The CDR3 nucleotides read TGTGCCAGCAGCCCCCCAGGGTCCGGCTATGGCTACACCTTC.

This clonotype occurred once. The rearrangement joins TRBV5-1 to TRBJ2-2; TRBD1 agrees at 7 bases. The CDR3 length is 16 residues. V trimming: 0 bases; J trimming: 6 bases; junction bases outside the gene matches: 8. The germline V gene has CDR1 SGHRS and CDR2 YFSETQ. Here the CDR3 DNA reads TGCGCCAGCAGCTTGGAACCAGACAGGGCGGCCGGGGAGCTGTTTTTT. Translation: CASSLEPDRAAGELFF.

This clonotype came up a few times. The chain has TRBV25-1 and TRBJ2-5; D possibly corresponds to TRBD1 (6 bases). V shed 1 base and J shed 3 bases, with 12 bases lying between them. CDR1 is MGHDK, CDR2 SYGVNS, per germline. CDR3 length: 15 amino acids. The CDR3 nucleotides are TGTGCCAGCAGTGAATGGGTGGCAGGGGAAGAGACCCAGTACTTC. Its translation is CASSEWVAGEETQYF.

The rearrangement uses TRBV12-3 or TRBV12-4 and TRBJ1-1, with 9 bases that match TRBD1. The CDR3 spans 16 residues. The V segment lost 6 bases and the J segment 1 base; nucleotides outside the gene matches: 9. The CDR3 here is CASRMDRGLGNTEAFF. The CDR3 DNA reads TGTGCCAGCAGGATGGACAGGGGCTTAGGGAACACTGAAGCTTTCTTT.

This clonotype was counted only a few times. The chain recombines TRBV7-2 with TRBJ1-5; D may be TRBD1 (6 bases). V lost 0 bases and J 7 bases, leaving 16 bases between the germline ends. Germline CDR1 and CDR2: SGHTA and FQGNSA. The CDR3 has 16 amino acids. CDR3 DNA: TGTGCCAGCAGCTTAGCGGGGGGAGGGGGTGGGCAGCCCCAGCATTTT. Protein: CASSLAGGGGGQPQHF.

This clonotype was counted between two and nine times. This chain joins TRBV6-1 and TRBJ2-1; D is ambiguous. The CDR3 has 14 amino acids. Germline loops: CDR1 MNHNS, CDR2 SASEGT. V dropped 8 bases and J dropped 4 bases, with 15 bases sitting between them. CDR3 residues: CASVNLESYNEQFF. CDR3 nucleotides: TGTGCCAGCGTCAACTTAGAATCTTACAATGAGCAGTTCTTC.

The chain is built from TRBV15 and TRBJ1-4, with D possibly being TRBD1 (5 bases). Germline CDR1 is LNHNV and CDR2 is YYDKDF (reference sequence). V was cut by 4 bases and J by 5 bases, with 17 bases left in between. The CDR3 is 16 residues long. CDR3: CATSTPGTARNEKLFF. CDR3 sequence (DNA): TGTGCCACCAGCACCCCCGGGACGGCTAGAAATGAAAAACTGTTTTTT.

CDR3 in amino acids: CASSYLAASTDTQYF. The CDR3 region has the DNA TGTGCCAGCAGTTACCTCGCGGCTAGCACAGATACGCAGTATTTT. V usage is TRBV6-2 or TRBV6-3 and J usage is TRBJ2-3; unclear D gene. The CDR3 covers 15 residues. Between the trimmed V and J ends, which lost 2 bases and 0 bases, there was a span of 9 bases. Germline CDR1 is MNHEY and CDR2 is SVGEGT.

This chain connects TRBV5-1 to TRBJ2-3; 7 bases agree with TRBD1. This CDR3 spans 16 amino acids. CDR1 and CDR2 from the germline V gene are SGHRS and YFSETQ. J was trimmed by 3 bases and V by 5 bases; bases with no gene match: 12. The CDR3 region has the DNA TGCGCCAGCAGTCCTCCGGGACAGTATCTTACAGATACGCAGTATTTT. Amino acids: CASSPPGQYLTDTQYF.

The chain joins TRBV4-1 to TRBJ2-2; weak D call: TRBD2 (6 bases). V lost 2 bases to trimming and J lost 4 bases, with 11 bases between them. The CDR3 is 15 residues long. CDR1 and CDR2 from the germline V gene are MGHRA and YSYEKL. In nucleotides, the CDR3 is TGCGCCAGCAGCCAATTCCTCGGGAGCACCGGGGAGCTGTTTTTT. The encoded protein is CASSQFLGSTGELFF.

The chain recombines TRBV7-8 with TRBJ2-3, with TRBD2 as a possible D gene (7 bases). Germline assignment: CDR1 SGHVS and CDR2 FQNEAQ. Trimming cost V 1 base and J 0 bases, with 14 bases left between them. CDR3 length equals 17 residues. The CDR3 spells CASSLVMRGLSTDTQYF. Here the CDR3 DNA reads TGTGCCAGCAGCTTAGTAATGCGGGGGCTTAGCACAGATACGCAGTATTTT.

Comment on this clonotype: Relative to the germline gene, one junction end is altered; a read error may explain this. The gene calls are TRBV10-3 and TRBJ2-1, with a tentative D call TRBD1 (6 bases). The CDR3 sequence is 13 residues long. The germline V gene has CDR1 ENHRY and CDR2 SYGVKD. The CDR3 loop is CAISEHTGTEQLF. The CDR3 bases are TGTGCCATCAGTGAGCACACAGGGACGGAGCAGTTATTC.

The chain recombines TRBV7-2 with TRBJ2-5; TRBD1 is a possible D gene (6 bases). Germline V gene lookup returns CDR1 SGHTA and CDR2 FQGNSA. This CDR3 has 16 residues. The V end was cut by 2 bases, the J end by 5 bases, with 18 bases between. CDR3 DNA: TGTGCCAGCAGCTTATGGTGGGGGACACCTATTGAGACCCAGTACTTC. It specifies CASSLWWGTPIETQYF.

The chain combines TRBV9 with TRBJ1-2; 9 bases agree with TRBD1. The CDR3 is 15 amino acids. V was clipped by 3 bases and J by 3 bases; unmatched bases: 6. Germline loops: CDR1 SGDLS, CDR2 YYNGEE. CDR3 amino acids: CASSAPTGGDYGYTF. The CDR3 DNA is TGTGCCAGCAGCGCTCCGACAGGGGGAGACTATGGCTACACCTTC.

J is TRBJ1-4 and V is TRBV9; D not certain. Trimming took 0 bases from V and 5 from J, leaving 5 bases between them. This CDR3 is 13 amino acids long. CDR1 is SGDLS, CDR2 YYNGEE, per germline. Written as DNA, the CDR3 is TGTGCCAGCAGCGTAGCGGGGAATGAAAAACTGTTTTTT. Translating it yields CASSVAGNEKLFF.

The chain couples TRBV5-6 to TRBJ1-1; D is uncertain. CDR1 SGHDT and CDR2 YYEEEE come from the germline V gene. The CDR3 totals 13 residues. Trimming removed 3 bases from V and 9 bases from J, with 15 bases in between. CDR3 sequence (DNA): TGTGCCAGCAGCTCGAAGAGGACCACACAAGCTTTCTTT. As protein: CASSSKRTTQAFF.

This clonotype was observed a few times. This chain joins TRBV28 and TRBJ1-5; no firm D call. The length of the CDR3 is 12 residues. The V gene's germline CDR1 is MDHEN and CDR2 SYDVKM. V was trimmed by 2 bases and J by 5 bases, leaving 4 bases between them. In DNA, the CDR3 is TGTGCCAGCAGTTTAGTCCATCAGCCCCAGCATTTT. Amino acid sequence: CASSLVHQPQHF.

This clonotype was detected a few times. The gene calls are TRBV6-6 and TRBJ2-7; D uncertain. Germline CDR1 reads MNHNY; CDR2 reads SVGAGI (reference sequence). The CDR3 extends over 16 amino acids. The ends were cut back, 4 bases at V and 0 bases at J, with 16 bases in the middle. This CDR3 is CASSWGRAKSSYEQYF. CDR3 in DNA: TGTGCCAGCAGTTGGGGTCGGGCCAAAAGCTCCTACGAGCAGTACTTC.

This CDR3 reads CSVRTGAGNEQFF. The CDR3, as DNA: TGCAGCGTTCGGACAGGGGCTGGCAATGAGCAGTTCTTC. The chain combines TRBV29-1 with TRBJ2-1; TRBD1 matches 9 bases. There are 13 residues in the CDR3. The V and J ends lost 5 bases and 6 bases, in that order; junction bases with no gene match: 5. Germline CDR1 is SQVTM and CDR2 is ANQGSEA.